A single sample is the source of the 10 T cell receptor beta chains below, sequenced in a study of shared clonotypes between healthy human individuals. Repertoires were generated with immunoSEQ multiplex PCR, while TCRdb's copy carries only in-frame clones and drops some. The sample yields about 2.4 million clones, 90% to 95% seen once. The sequenced sample consisted of naive CD4+ T cells sorted from blood. Described subset: CD45RA+ positively selected. The receptors derive from a man between 18 and 29 years old in good health.

The V gene is TRBV4-1, the J gene TRBJ1-1; D remains unclear. The V gene lost 2 bases and the J gene lost 0 bases, with 4 bases spanning the gap. Germline-derived CDR1 and CDR2 are MGHRA and YSYEKL. The CDR3 is 13 residues long. The CDR3: CASSQSLNTEAFF. The CDR3 DNA reads as TGCGCCAGCAGCCAATCCTTGAACACTGAAGCTTTCTTT.

A word on this clone: Other DNA sequences within the sample encode an identical CDR3. This chain uses TRBV2 with TRBJ2-7; D gene ambiguous. The CDR3 has 11 amino acids. Trimming left V 6 bases short and J 3 bases short, with 6 bases between. Germline CDR1 reads SNHLY; CDR2 reads FYNNEI. For the CDR3, the DNA is TGTGCCAGCAGCCAAAACTACGAGCAGTACTTC. The encoded protein is CASSQNYEQYF.

As DNA, the CDR3 is TGTGCCAGCAGCTTATCCGTGCAAGAGACCCAGTACTTC. Translation: CASSLSVQETQYF. The rearrangement links TRBV7-3 to TRBJ2-5; D remains ambiguous. CDR1 SGHTA and CDR2 FQGTGA come from the germline V gene. The length of the CDR3 is 13 residues. V lost 2 bases and J 2 bases, leaving 6 bases between the germline ends.

This rearrangement joins TRBV18 to TRBJ2-7; 7 nucleotides line up with TRBD1. V lost 2 bases to trimming and J lost 2 bases; unmatched junction nucleotides: 12. This CDR3 has 17 amino acids. In germline, CDR1 is KGHSH, CDR2 LQKENI. CDR3 DNA: TGTGCCAGCTCACCAAATATGGACAGGACTTTAACCTACGAGCAGTACTTC. It yields the protein CASSPNMDRTLTYEQYF.

The chain uses TRBV5-1 and TRBJ1-4; no clear D. This CDR3 comprises 15 residues. Trimming removed 0 bases at V and 4 bases at J, with 10 bases between. Germline loops: CDR1 SGHRS, CDR2 YFSETQ. The CDR3 loop is CASSLEGGHNEKLFF. CDR3 DNA sequence: TGCGCCAGCAGCTTGGAGGGAGGCCATAATGAAAAACTGTTTTTT.

The CDR3 reads CASSLEGGSGYGYTF. The CDR3 region has the DNA TGCGCCAGCAGCTTGGAGGGGGGCTCCGGCTATGGCTACACCTTC. The V gene is TRBV5-1, the J gene TRBJ1-2, with D perhaps matching TRBD1 (6 bases). The CDR3 has 15 residues. Germline CDR1 is SGHRS and CDR2 is YFSETQ. Trimming left V 0 bases short and J 4 bases short, with 13 bases between.

The rearrangement joins TRBV11-2 to TRBJ1-6; D remains ambiguous. Germline loops: CDR1 SGHAT, CDR2 FQNNGV. Trimming cost V 1 base and J 7 bases, with 8 bases left between them. The CDR3 consists of 14 residues. The CDR3 DNA sequence: TGTGCCAGCAGCTTAGTGCCGGTGAATTCACCCCTCCACTTT. Its protein is CASSLVPVNSPLHF. The variable domain in full, with the rest retrieved from reference TRBV11-2 and TRBJ1-6, is EAGVAQSPRYKIIEKRQSVAFWCNPISGHATLYWYQQILGQGPKLLIQFQNNGVVDDSQLPKDRFSAERLKGVDSTLKIQPAKLEDSAVYLCASSLVPVNSPLHFGNGTRLTVT.

The CDR3: CASSSTGESSYEQYF. Here the CDR3 DNA reads TGTGCCAGCAGCTCGACGGGAGAGTCTTCCTACGAGCAGTACTTC. The chain uses TRBV7-2 and TRBJ2-7; the D gene is possibly TRBD2 (6 bases). The CDR3 length is 15 residues. Trimming stripped 4 bases from V and 1 base from J, with 14 bases between. Germline V gene lookup returns CDR1 SGHTA and CDR2 FQGNSA.

The rearrangement links TRBV5-1 to TRBJ2-3, with 7 nucleotides matching TRBD1. Trimming at V came to 4 bases and at J to 2 bases, leaving 4 bases not matched to a gene. This CDR3 is built from 14 residues. Germline V lookup: CDR1 SGHRS, CDR2 YFSETQ. The DNA for the CDR3 is TGCGCCAGCAGCCGGGACAGCATCACAGATACGCAGTATTTT. Its translation: CASSRDSITDTQYF.

This clone came up once. The V call is TRBV13, the J call TRBJ2-3; 10 bases agree with TRBD2. The germline gives CDR1 PRHDT, CDR2 FYEKMQ (reference sequence). With 1 base clipped from V and 4 bases from J, the junction kept 17 bases outside the gene matches. This CDR3 region has 20 residues. As DNA, the CDR3 is TGTGCCAGCAGCTTAGTCGCGGAAGCGGGGGGGCTCCCCCAGGCAGATACGCAGTATTTT. Protein: CASSLVAEAGGLPQADTQYF.